This T cell receptor (beta chain) comes out of a study of blood T cell repertoires in COVID-19. With respect to this clone: This same CDR3 is encoded by further DNA sequences in the sample.

The assay was immunoSEQ multiplex PCR, and TCRdb's table has in-frame clones only and misses some. This sample has some 150,000 clones, with roughly 86% found just once. The CDR3 is 11 residues long. V was trimmed by 3 bases and J by 5 bases, leaving 4 bases between them. V and J are TRBV12-3 or TRBV12-4 and TRBJ2-5; no clear D gene. The sample comprised peripheral blood. The TCR originated in a woman aged 60-75 years who had recovered from COVID-19. CDR3: CASSFQETQYF. CDR3 nucleotides: TGTGCCAGCAGTTTCCAGGAGACCCAGTACTTC.